This TCR beta chain appears in the sequencing data of a study of regulatory T cells in long-lasting Graves disease. Findings and limits, study-wide: Graves' patients with persistent disease showed TCR diversity lower than patients newly diagnosed.

The CDR3 extends over 14 amino acids. V dropped 7 bases and J dropped 6; count of bases not matched to a gene: 10. Germline values: CDR1 SQVTM, CDR2 ANQGSEA. Through Arm-PCR of CDR3 regions and iRepertoire HTBI primers, TCR beta libraries were built. Using its own MiXCR run on the multiplex PCR reads, TCRdb lists one record per CDR3 protein. The data contain around 400,000 distinct CDR3 sequences, 15% of them seen just once; the ten biggest clones take up approximately 7.8%. Noted time point: newly diagnosed GD, antithyroid drugs for less than 3 months. PBMCs were the source of the RNA used for TCR sequencing. This clonotype showed up many times. What it binds is not known. These data were also reused for a study on T cells in Graves' hyperthyroidism and ophthalmopathy. That investigation notes: Hyperthyroidism, newly diagnosed and lasting under 2 months, affected patients aged 18 to 65. Peripheral blood also featured most of the thyroid clonotypes expanded above 0.001.

The TCR originated in a woman aged 40 to 55 with Graves disease. V usage is TRBV29-1 and J usage is TRBJ2-1; TRBD2 matches 9 bases. Sample: peripheral blood mononuclear cells (PBMCs), taken at new diagnosis, from a patient treated with antithyroid drugs. The CDR3 region has the DNA TGCAGCGCTGACCGAGGCGGGAGGGGCAATGAGCAGTTCTTC. Translation: CSADRGGRGNEQFF.